The 13 T cell receptor beta chains below come from one sample, sequenced in a study of T cell changes during pregnancy in multiple sclerosis. The repertoire was sequenced with immunoSEQ multiplex PCR; TCRdb's copy has only in-frame clones and lacks some. The sample lists 70,000 or so clones; nearly 95% were seen once. Sequenced material: CD4+ T cells from peripheral blood mononuclear cells, taken after pregnancy. These receptors were collected from a female donor with multiple sclerosis, enrolled in a pregnancy study.

The rearrangement joins TRBV4-1 to TRBJ2-7; a weak D match, TRBD2 (6 bases). V was cut by 0 bases and J by 5 bases, with 20 bases left in between. This CDR3 comprises 17 residues. Germline V gene lookup returns CDR1 MGHRA and CDR2 YSYEKL. In nucleotides, the CDR3 is TGCGCCAGCAGCCAAGAGGGAGGACGAGAGATCGGAAACGAGCAGTACTTC. Its translation is CASSQEGGREIGNEQYF.

The genes are TRBV7-3 and TRBJ2-1; 10 nucleotides match TRBD2. J lost 7 bases, V lost 5 bases, and 11 bases had no gene match. This CDR3 has 16 residues. The germline CDR1 and CDR2 sequences are SGHTA and FQGTGA. The DNA of the CDR3 is TGTGCCAGCAGCCCCTATAGCGGGGGGCCAGGGAATGAGCAGTTCTTC. Translation: CASSPYSGGPGNEQFF.

The chain links TRBV6-5 to TRBJ2-7; 7 nucleotides match TRBD1. The CDR3 totals 16 residues. Germline trimming cut 2 bases from V and 2 bases from J; bases unmatched to any gene: 9. Germline V gives CDR1 MNHEY, CDR2 SVGAGI. The chain's CDR3 is CASSYTGPGGPYEQYF. The CDR3 DNA reads as TGTGCCAGCAGTTACACAGGTCCAGGGGGACCCTACGAGCAGTACTTC.

This rearrangement joins TRBV4-1 to TRBJ1-1; 11 bases are shared with TRBD1. Germline loops: CDR1 MGHRA, CDR2 YSYEKL. The CDR3 sequence is 19 residues long. V was clipped by 4 bases and J by 1 base; unmatched bases: 14. In DNA, the CDR3 is TGCGCCAGCAGCCGGGTAGCCCCGGGGACAGGGGGAACGAACACTGAAGCTTTCTTT. Its protein product is CASSRVAPGTGGTNTEAFF.

The sample holds one count of this clone. The chain is built from TRBV11-1 and TRBJ1-2; the D is unclear. Germline CDR1 reads SGHAT; CDR2 reads FQDESV (reference sequence). V lost 5 bases and J 7 bases, leaving 11 bases between the germline ends. The CDR3 has 12 residues. The CDR3 DNA follows: TGTGCCAGCAGCGAAAGGGAGCGTGGCTACACCTTC. It specifies CASSERERGYTF.

The chain uses TRBV5-1 and TRBJ2-1, with 12 bases lining up with TRBD2. Trimming took 0 bases from V and 7 from J; bases not matched to a gene: 2. This CDR3 is built from 15 residues. The germline gives CDR1 SGHRS, CDR2 YFSETQ. CDR3 sequence: CASSLGLAGGNEQFF. Here the CDR3 DNA reads TGCGCCAGCAGCTTGGGGCTAGCGGGAGGGAATGAGCAGTTCTTC.

This rearrangement joins TRBV9 to TRBJ2-3, with 12 bases aligning to TRBD2. CDR1 and CDR2 (germline): SGDLS, YYNGEE. The V segment lost 3 bases and the J segment 9 bases; nucleotides outside the gene matches: 11. This CDR3 spans 16 amino acids. The CDR3 nucleotides are TGTGCCAGCAGCGGACCTAGCGGGGGGGCTCTGGAGACGCAGTATTTT. Protein: CASSGPSGGALETQYF.

The chain joins TRBV6-5 to TRBJ2-5, with D uncertain. The germline CDR1 and CDR2 sequences are MNHEY and SVGAGI. Trimming took off 0 bases at V and 2 bases at J, with 7 bases between the two ends. The CDR3 runs to 14 residues. The CDR3 region is CASSYSRIQETQYF. The DNA for the CDR3 is TGTGCCAGCAGTTACTCGAGGATACAAGAGACCCAGTACTTC.

The V and J genes are TRBV29-1 and TRBJ2-1, with 8 nucleotides matching TRBD1. The CDR3 spans 12 residues. J was trimmed by 8 bases and V by 7 bases; bases with no gene match: 7. CDR1 SQVTM and CDR2 ANQGSEA come from the germline V gene. This chain's CDR3 is CSAGTGGYEQFF. CDR3 nucleotide sequence: TGCAGCGCTGGGACAGGAGGCTATGAGCAGTTCTTC.

This clone has only one observation. The chain couples TRBV5-1 to TRBJ2-5; 7 bases agree with TRBD1. This CDR3 comprises 16 residues. V lost 2 bases to trimming and J lost 1 base; unmatched junction nucleotides: 8. Per germline, CDR1 SGHRS and CDR2 YFSETQ. The CDR3 is CASSLGGAGGQETQYF. The DNA of the CDR3 is TGCGCCAGCAGCTTAGGGGGCGCAGGGGGCCAAGAGACCCAGTACTTC.

This sequence joins TRBV30 and TRBJ1-5; tentative D call: TRBD1 (5 bases). CDR3 length: 18 residues. The ends were cut back, 2 bases at V and 0 bases at J, with 20 bases in the middle. Germline assignment: CDR1 GTSNPN and CDR2 SVGIG (reference sequence). DNA of the CDR3: TGTGCCTGGAGTATCGGACAAGGGCTTCGGTATAGCAATCAGCCCCAGCATTTT. Its protein product is CAWSIGQGLRYSNQPQHF.

V gene TRBV7-9 combines with J gene TRBJ1-1; D gene ambiguous. Germline lookup yields CDR1 SEHNR and CDR2 FQNEAQ (reference sequence). The CDR3 is 13 amino acids. V was shortened by 6 bases and J by 7 bases, with 15 bases between the two germline ends. In DNA, the CDR3 is TGTGCCAGCAGTTCCACGGAGGGCTTTGAAGCTTTCTTT. Encoded protein: CASSSTEGFEAFF.

V and J are TRBV27 and TRBJ2-7; 9 bases line up with TRBD1. Germline V gives CDR1 MNHEY, CDR2 SMNVEV (reference sequence). The CDR3 runs 14 residues. V dropped 5 bases and J dropped 6; count of bases not matched to a gene: 8. The CDR3 DNA sequence: TGTGCCAGCAGTCAAGGACAGGGGTGGGTCGAGCAGTACTTC. Protein sequence: CASSQGQGWVEQYF.